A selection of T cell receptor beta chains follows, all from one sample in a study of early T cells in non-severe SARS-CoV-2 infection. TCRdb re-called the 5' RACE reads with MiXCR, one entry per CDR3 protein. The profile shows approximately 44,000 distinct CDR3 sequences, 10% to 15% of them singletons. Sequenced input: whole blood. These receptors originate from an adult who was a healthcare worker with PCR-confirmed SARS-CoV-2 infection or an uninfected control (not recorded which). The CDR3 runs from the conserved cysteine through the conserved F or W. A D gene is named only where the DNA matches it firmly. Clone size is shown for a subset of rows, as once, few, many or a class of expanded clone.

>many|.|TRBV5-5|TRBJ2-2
CASSSWPRPRGGARAGELFF
TGTGCCAGCAGCTCGTGGCCCCGCCCGAGGGGGGGAGCAAGGGCCGGGGAGCTGTTTTTT
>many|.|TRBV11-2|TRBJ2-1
CASSNLDSQEQFF
TGTGCCAGCAGCAATCTGGACAGCCAAGAGCAGTTCTTC
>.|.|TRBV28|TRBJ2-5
CASSREMQETQYF
TGTGCCAGCAGCCGCGAGATGCAAGAGACCCAGTACTTC
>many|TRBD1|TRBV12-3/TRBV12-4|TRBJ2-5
CASSLMGTEETQYF
TGTGCCAGCAGTTTGATGGGGACAGAAGAGACCCAGTACTTC
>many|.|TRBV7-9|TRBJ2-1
CASSLVGGPPRNEQFF
TGTGCCAGCAGCTTAGTCGGGGGCCCCCCTCGGAATGAGCAGTTCTTC
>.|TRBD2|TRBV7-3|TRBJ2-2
CASSSTPLLAGVKGGELFF
TGTGCCAGCAGCTCGACCCCACTACTAGCGGGGGTTAAGGGCGGGGAGCTGTTTTTT
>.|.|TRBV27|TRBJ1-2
CASSLSPLAYIQGSRGYTF
TGTGCCAGCAGTTTATCCCCTCTCGCTTATATCCAGGGAAGTAGGGGCTACACCTTC
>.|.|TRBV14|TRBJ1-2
CASSQVRGYYGYTF
TGTGCCAGCAGCCAAGTCCGCGGATACTATGGCTACACCTTC
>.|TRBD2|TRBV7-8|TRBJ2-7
CASSSRRGDYEQYF
TGTGCCAGCAGCTCCCGGCGGGGGGACTACGAGCAGTACTTC
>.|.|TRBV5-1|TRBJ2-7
CASSLGLAPYEQYF
TGCGCCAGCAGCTTGGGGCTGGCGCCCTACGAGCAGTACTTC
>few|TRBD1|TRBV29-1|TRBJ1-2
CSVTTGAGGYTF
TGCAGCGTTACAACAGGGGCGGGAGGCTACACCTTC
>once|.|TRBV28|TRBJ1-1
CASSLSWIGTEAFF
TGTGCCAGCAGTTTATCCTGGATAGGCACTGAAGCTTTCTTT
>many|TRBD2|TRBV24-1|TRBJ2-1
CATSGGGLAHEQFF
TGTGCCACCAGTGGGGGGGGACTAGCTCATGAGCAGTTCTTC
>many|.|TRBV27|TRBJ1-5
CASSGQPQHF
TGTGCCAGCAGTGGGCAGCCCCAGCATTTT
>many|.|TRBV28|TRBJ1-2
CASLTADYGYTF
TGTGCCAGCCTCACGGCAGATTATGGCTACACCTTC
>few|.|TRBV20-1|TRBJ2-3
CSARGGIAGSTDTQYF
TGCAGTGCTAGAGGAGGGATTGCGGGAAGCACAGATACGCAGTATTTT
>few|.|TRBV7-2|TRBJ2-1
CASSPTSGTAQFF
TGTGCCAGCAGCCCCACATCGGGTACTGCGCAGTTCTTC
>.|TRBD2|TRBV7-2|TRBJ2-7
CASSPGLAGAGEQYF
TGTGCCAGCAGCCCGGGACTAGCGGGAGCTGGGGAGCAGTACTTC
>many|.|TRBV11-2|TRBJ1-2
CASSPPGGEYGYTF
TGTGCCAGCAGCCCCCCGGGGGGGGAATATGGCTACACCTTC
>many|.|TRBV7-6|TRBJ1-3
CASSLFQEGDTIYF
TGTGCCAGCAGCTTATTCCAGGAGGGCGACACCATATATTTT
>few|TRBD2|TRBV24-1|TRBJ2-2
CATSDHRLAGLSRGTGELFF
TGTGCCACCAGTGACCATCGACTAGCGGGACTATCGCGAGGCACCGGGGAGCTGTTTTTT
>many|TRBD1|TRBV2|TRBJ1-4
CASMRTGVLEKLFF
TGTGCCAGCATGAGGACAGGAGTTTTGGAAAAACTGTTTTTT
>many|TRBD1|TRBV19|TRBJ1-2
CASSRETGGRDGYTF
TGTGCCAGTAGCCGAGAGACAGGGGGTCGGGATGGCTACACCTTC
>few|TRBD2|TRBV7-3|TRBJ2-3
CASSRMPRGASDTQFF
TGTGCCAGCAGCCGCATGCCGCGGGGGGCCTCAGATACGCAGTTTTTT
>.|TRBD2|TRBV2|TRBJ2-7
CASSPQRRTSGGLTSEQYF
TGTGCCAGCAGTCCACAGAGGAGGACTAGCGGGGGTCTCACATCCGAGCAGTACTTC
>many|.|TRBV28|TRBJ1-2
CASSRHLRPNYGYTF
TGTGCCAGCAGTCGCCACCTACGGCCTAACTATGGCTACACCTTC
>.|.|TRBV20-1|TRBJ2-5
CSATDRVIETQYF
TGCAGTGCTACAGACCGGGTGATAGAGACCCAGTACTTC
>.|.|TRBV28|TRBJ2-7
CATINLAYEQYF
TGTGCCACCATAAACCTGGCCTACGAGCAGTACTTC
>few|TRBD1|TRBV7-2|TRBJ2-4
CASSRAERQGLNIQYF
TGTGCCAGCAGCCGGGCGGAACGACAGGGTCTCAACATTCAGTACTTC
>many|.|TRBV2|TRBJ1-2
CASSERDRYGYTF
TGTGCCAGCAGTGAAAGGGATAGGTATGGCTACACCTTC
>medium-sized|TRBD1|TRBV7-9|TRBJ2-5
CASSGQGQETQYF
TGTGCCAGCAGCGGACAGGGGCAAGAGACCCAGTACTTC
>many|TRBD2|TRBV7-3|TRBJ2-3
CASSSSGTSGTSTDTQYF
TGTGCCAGCAGCTCGTCCGGGACTAGCGGGACAAGCACAGATACGCAGTATTTT
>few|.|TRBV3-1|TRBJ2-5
CASSPEMTPQETQYF
TGTGCCAGCAGCCCAGAGATGACCCCCCAAGAGACCCAGTACTTC